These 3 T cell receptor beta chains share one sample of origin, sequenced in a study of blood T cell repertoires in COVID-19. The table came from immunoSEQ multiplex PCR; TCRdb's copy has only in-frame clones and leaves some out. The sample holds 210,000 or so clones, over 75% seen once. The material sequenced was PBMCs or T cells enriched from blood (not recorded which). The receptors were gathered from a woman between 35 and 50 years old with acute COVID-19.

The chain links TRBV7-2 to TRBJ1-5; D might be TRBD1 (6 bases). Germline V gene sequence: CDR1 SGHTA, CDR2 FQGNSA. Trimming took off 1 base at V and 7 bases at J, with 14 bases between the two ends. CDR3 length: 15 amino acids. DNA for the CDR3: TGTGCCAGCAGCTTAGAGGGCTACAGGGACCAGCCCCAGCATTTT. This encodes CASSLEGYRDQPQHF.

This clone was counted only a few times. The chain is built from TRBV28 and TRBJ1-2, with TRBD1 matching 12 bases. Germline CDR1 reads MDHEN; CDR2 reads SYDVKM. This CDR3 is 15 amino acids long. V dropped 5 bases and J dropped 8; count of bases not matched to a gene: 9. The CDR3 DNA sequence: TGTGCCAGCAGTCAAACTGGGACAGGGGGCGAGGGCTACACCTTC. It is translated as CASSQTGTGGEGYTF.

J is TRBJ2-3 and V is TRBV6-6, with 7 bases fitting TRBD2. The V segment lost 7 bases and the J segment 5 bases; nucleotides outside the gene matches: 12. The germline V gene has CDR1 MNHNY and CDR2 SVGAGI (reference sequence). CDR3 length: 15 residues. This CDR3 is CASTLRSGGRDTQYF. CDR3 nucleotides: TGTGCCAGCACCCTACGGTCGGGGGGAAGAGATACGCAGTATTTT.